This entry lists 5 T cell receptor beta chains sequenced from one sample in a study of T cells in Graves' hyperthyroidism and ophthalmopathy. Researchers took RNA transcripts and amplified the TCR beta CDR3 regions from them. The HTBI set primed first-round TCR CDR3 RT-PCR. TCRdb reprocessed the multiplex PCR reads with MiXCR, giving one entry per CDR3 protein. The sample shows 600,000 or so distinct CDR3 sequences, 15% to 20% of them seen only once. Sequencing used blood. The receptors shown here come from a woman between 25 and 40 years old with Graves' hyperthyroidism.

This clonotype was counted ten times or more. The V gene is TRBV6-5, the J gene TRBJ1-1; a weak D match, TRBD1 (5 bases). V lost 3 bases, J lost 6 bases, and 11 bases lay in between. This CDR3 comprises 13 residues. Germline V gene sequence: CDR1 MNHEY, CDR2 SVGAGI. The CDR3 sequence is CASSYGRAAEAFF. CDR3 coding DNA: TGTGCCAGCAGTTATGGCAGGGCCGCTGAAGCTTTCTTT.

This clonotype has at least ten counts. This chain links TRBV3-1 with TRBJ2-1, with a possible D match to TRBD2 (6 bases). V was pared by 0 bases and J by 8 bases, with 23 bases between. The germline gives CDR1 LGHDT, CDR2 YNNKEL (reference sequence). The CDR3 consists of 18 residues. The CDR3 protein is CASSQELEGSEISDEQFF. The DNA for the CDR3 is TGTGCCAGCAGCCAAGAATTGGAGGGCTCCGAAATCAGCGATGAGCAGTTCTTC.

This clonotype was recorded many times. This chain uses TRBV12-3 or TRBV12-4 with TRBJ2-7; D remains unclear. This CDR3 comprises 13 residues. The V end lost 4 bases, the J end lost 3 bases, and 10 bases lay between the germline ends. The CDR3 region has the DNA TGTGCCAGCAGTTCCTACAGCATCTACGAGCAGTACTTC. Amino acids: CASSSYSIYEQYF.

This clonotype was detected ten times or more. The V call is TRBV7-2, the J call TRBJ2-4; a weak D match, TRBD1 (6 bases). The CDR3 is 15 amino acids. In germline, CDR1 is SGHTA, CDR2 FQGNSA. Trimming removed 2 bases at V and 1 base at J, with 9 bases between. DNA for the CDR3: TGTGCCAGCAGCTTACAGGGGTACGCCAAAAACATTCAGTACTTC. Protein sequence: CASSLQGYAKNIQYF.

The chain uses TRBV5-1 and TRBJ2-3; D gene uncertain. V lost 0 bases to trimming and J lost 1 base, with 9 bases between them. Germline loops: CDR1 SGHRS, CDR2 YFSETQ. The CDR3 loop spans 15 amino acids. The CDR3, as DNA: TGCGCCAGCAGCTTGGTCCGGGTGGGCACAGATACGCAGTATTTT. Amino acid sequence: CASSLVRVGTDTQYF. Looking up the rest from reference TRBV5-1 and TRBJ2-3 gives the full variable domain: KAGVTQTPRYLIKTRGQQVTLSCSPISGHRSVSWYQQTPGQGLQFLFEYFSETQRNKGNFPGRFSGRQFSNSRSEMNVSTLELGDSALYLCASSLVRVGTDTQYFGPGTRLTVL.